These 2 T cell receptor beta chains were sequenced from one sample in a study of shared clonotypes between healthy human individuals. CD45RO-negative CD8 cells positively selected for CCR7 made up the naive population, which excluded terminally differentiated effector memory CD45RA+ cells. Assay: immunoSEQ multiplex PCR; the TCRdb copy retains only in-frame clones and omits some. The repertoire holds millions of clones, with about 95% as singletons. The source material was naive CD8+ T cells sorted from blood. These receptors were collected from a man younger than 30 in good health.

The count of this clone is one. The chain uses TRBV7-2 and TRBJ1-1; no reliable D call. With 0 bases removed from V and 4 bases from J, the gap between germline ends came to 15 bases. Germline CDR1 is SGHTA and CDR2 is FQGNSA. The CDR3 runs 16 residues. The CDR3 region has the DNA TGTGCCAGCAGCTTAGCATCTGGCGCACTGAGCACTGAAGCTTTCTTT. It translates to CASSLASGALSTEAFF.

Concerning this clone itself: Other DNA sequences in the same sample also yield this CDR3. The genes are TRBV7-9 and TRBJ2-5; D may be TRBD1 (5 bases). V was cut by 4 bases and J by 2 bases, with 8 bases left in between. This CDR3 region has 13 residues. CDR1 and CDR2 (germline): SEHNR, FQNEAQ (reference sequence). The CDR3 protein is CASSSTEQETQYF. The CDR3 DNA is TGTGCCAGCAGCTCGACAGAACAAGAGACCCAGTACTTC.